This T cell receptor (beta chain) was captured by sequencing in a study of T cell changes during pregnancy in multiple sclerosis. In germline, CDR1 is SGHRS, CDR2 YFSETQ. CDR3 length: 14 amino acids. V lost 1 base and J 1 base, leaving 8 bases between the germline ends. This clone was observed once. Repertoires were generated with immunoSEQ multiplex PCR, while TCRdb's copy carries only in-frame clones and drops some. The sample includes about 42,000 clones, approximately 90% seen only once; the top ten take 0.9%. The chain is built from TRBV5-1 and TRBJ2-5; tentative D call: TRBD1 (5 bases). The receptor comes from a female donor with multiple sclerosis, enrolled in a pregnancy study. Sequenced material: CD4+ T cells from peripheral blood mononuclear cells, taken after pregnancy. CDR3 nucleotide sequence: TGCGCCAGCAGCTTGCAGGGATTCCAAGAGACCCAGTACTTC. This codes for CASSLQGFQETQYF.